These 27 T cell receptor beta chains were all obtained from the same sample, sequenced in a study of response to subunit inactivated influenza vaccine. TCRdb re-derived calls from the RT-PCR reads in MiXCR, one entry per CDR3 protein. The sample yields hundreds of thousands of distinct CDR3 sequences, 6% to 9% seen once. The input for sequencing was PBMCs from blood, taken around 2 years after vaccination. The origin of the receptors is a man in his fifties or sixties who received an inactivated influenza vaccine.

CDR3 coding DNA: TGTGCCAGCAGGCTGACTAGCGGGGTCGTAAACACCGGGGAGCTGTTTTTT. Its translation is CASRLTSGVVNTGELFF. This chain connects TRBV6-2 or TRBV6-3 to TRBJ2-2; the match to TRBD2 covers 11 bases. J lost 2 bases, V lost 6 bases, and 8 bases had no gene match. The CDR3 totals 17 residues. Germline V CDR1 and CDR2: MNHEY, SVGEGT.

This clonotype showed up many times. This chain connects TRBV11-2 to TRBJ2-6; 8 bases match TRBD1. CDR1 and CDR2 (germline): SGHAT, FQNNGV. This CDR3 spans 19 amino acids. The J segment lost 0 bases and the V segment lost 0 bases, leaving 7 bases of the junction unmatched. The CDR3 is CASSLEWTGYSSGANVLTF. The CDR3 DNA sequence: TGTGCCAGCAGCTTAGAATGGACAGGGTATAGCTCTGGGGCCAACGTCCTGACTTTC. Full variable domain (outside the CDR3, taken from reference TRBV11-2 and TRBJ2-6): EAGVAQSPRYKIIEKRQSVAFWCNPISGHATLYWYQQILGQGPKLLIQFQNNGVVDDSQLPKDRFSAERLKGVDSTLKIQPAKLEDSAVYLCASSLEWTGYSSGANVLTFGAGSRLTVL.

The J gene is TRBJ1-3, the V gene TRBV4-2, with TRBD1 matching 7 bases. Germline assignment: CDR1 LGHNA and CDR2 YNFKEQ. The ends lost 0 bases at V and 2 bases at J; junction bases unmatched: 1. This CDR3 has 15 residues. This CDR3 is CASSQDGTAGNTIYF. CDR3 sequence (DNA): TGTGCCAGCAGCCAAGATGGGACAGCTGGAAACACCATATATTTT.

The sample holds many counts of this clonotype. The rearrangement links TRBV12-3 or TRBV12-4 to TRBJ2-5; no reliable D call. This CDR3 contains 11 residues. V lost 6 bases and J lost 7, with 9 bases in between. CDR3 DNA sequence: TGTGCCAGCAGCACGAGGTTGACCCAGTACTTC. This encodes CASSTRLTQYF.

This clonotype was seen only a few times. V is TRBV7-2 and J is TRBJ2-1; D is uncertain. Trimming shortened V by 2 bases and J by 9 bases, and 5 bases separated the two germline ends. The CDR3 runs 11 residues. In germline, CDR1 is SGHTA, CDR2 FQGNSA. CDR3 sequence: CASSLRREQFF. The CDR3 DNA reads TGTGCCAGCAGCTTACGGCGTGAGCAGTTCTTC.

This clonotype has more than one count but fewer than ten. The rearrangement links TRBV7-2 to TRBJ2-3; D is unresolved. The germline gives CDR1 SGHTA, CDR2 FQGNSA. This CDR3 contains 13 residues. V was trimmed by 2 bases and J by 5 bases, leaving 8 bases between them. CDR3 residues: CASSLPTGDTQYF. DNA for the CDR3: TGTGCCAGCAGCTTACCGACCGGAGATACGCAGTATTTT.

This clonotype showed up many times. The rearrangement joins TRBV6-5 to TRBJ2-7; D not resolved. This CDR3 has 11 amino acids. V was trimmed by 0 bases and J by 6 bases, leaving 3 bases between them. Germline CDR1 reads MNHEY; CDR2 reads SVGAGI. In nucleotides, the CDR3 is TGTGCCAGCAGTTACTCAGCCGAGCAGTACTTC. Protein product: CASSYSAEQYF.

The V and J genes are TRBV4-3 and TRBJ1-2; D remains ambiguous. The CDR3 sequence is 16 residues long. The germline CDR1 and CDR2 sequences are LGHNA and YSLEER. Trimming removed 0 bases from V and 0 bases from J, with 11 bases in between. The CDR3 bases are TGCGCCAGCAGCCAAGATCGGAGAGCGTCTAACTATGGCTACACCTTC. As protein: CASSQDRRASNYGYTF.

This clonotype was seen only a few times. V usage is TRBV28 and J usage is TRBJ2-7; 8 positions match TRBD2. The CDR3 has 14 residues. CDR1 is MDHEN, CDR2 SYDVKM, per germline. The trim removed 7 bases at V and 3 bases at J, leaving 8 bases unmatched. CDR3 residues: CASTLTSAIYEQYF. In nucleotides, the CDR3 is TGTGCCAGCACCCTGACTAGCGCGATCTACGAGCAGTACTTC.

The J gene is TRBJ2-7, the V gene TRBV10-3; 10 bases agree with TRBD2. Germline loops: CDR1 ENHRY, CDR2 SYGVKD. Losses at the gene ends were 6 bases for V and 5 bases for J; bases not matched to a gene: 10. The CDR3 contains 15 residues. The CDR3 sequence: CAISRAAGGGDEQYF. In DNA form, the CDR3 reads TGTGCCATCAGCCGGGCAGCGGGAGGGGGCGACGAGCAGTACTTC.

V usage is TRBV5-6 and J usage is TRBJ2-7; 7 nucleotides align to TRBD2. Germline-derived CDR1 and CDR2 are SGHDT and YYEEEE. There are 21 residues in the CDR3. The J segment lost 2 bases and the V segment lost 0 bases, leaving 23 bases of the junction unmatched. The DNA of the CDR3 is TGTGCCAGCAGCTTGGTTGGTAGCGGAGGGAGGGACGGGAGAGGGACCTACGAGCAGTACTTC. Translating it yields CASSLVGSGGRDGRGTYEQYF.

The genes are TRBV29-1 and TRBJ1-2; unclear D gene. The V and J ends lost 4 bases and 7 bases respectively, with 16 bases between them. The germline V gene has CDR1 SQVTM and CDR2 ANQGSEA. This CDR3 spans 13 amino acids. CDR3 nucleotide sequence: TGCAGCGTTGGGCCGTTCAGAGATCGTGGCTACACCTTC. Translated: CSVGPFRDRGYTF.

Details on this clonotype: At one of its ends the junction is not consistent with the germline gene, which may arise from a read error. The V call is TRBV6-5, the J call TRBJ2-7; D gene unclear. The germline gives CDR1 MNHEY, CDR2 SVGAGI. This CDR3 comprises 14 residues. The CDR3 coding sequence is TGTGCCAGCAGTTACTCGGCCGCGTCCTCCGAGCAGTACTTC. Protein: CASSYSAASSEQYF.

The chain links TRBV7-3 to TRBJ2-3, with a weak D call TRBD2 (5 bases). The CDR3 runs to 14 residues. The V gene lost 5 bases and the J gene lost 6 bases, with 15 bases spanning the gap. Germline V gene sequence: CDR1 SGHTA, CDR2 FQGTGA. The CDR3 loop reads CASSSTLAGDTQYF. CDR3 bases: TGTGCCAGCAGCAGCACGCTAGCTGGCGATACGCAGTATTTT.

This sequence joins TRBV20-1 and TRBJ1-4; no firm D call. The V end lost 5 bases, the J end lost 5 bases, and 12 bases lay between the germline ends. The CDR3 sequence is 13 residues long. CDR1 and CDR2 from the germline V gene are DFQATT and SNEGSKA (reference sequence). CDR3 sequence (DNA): TGCAGTGCTGGAGGGCGAGGAAATGAAAAACTGTTTTTT. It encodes CSAGGRGNEKLFF.

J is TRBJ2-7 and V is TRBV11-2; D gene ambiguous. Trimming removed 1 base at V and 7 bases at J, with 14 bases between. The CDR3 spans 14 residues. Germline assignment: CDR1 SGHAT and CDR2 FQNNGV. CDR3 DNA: TGTGCCAGCAGCTTAGGCGGACGCGTCTGGGAGCAGTACTTC. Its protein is CASSLGGRVWEQYF. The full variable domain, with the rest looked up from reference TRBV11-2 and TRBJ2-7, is EAGVAQSPRYKIIEKRQSVAFWCNPISGHATLYWYQQILGQGPKLLIQFQNNGVVDDSQLPKDRFSAERLKGVDSTLKIQPAKLEDSAVYLCASSLGGRVWEQYFGPGTRLTVT.

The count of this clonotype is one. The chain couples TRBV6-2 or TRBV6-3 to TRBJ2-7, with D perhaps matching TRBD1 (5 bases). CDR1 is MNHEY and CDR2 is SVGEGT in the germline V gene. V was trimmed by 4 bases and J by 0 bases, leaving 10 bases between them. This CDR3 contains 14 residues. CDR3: CASSLDSISYEQYF. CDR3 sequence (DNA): TGTGCCAGCAGTTTAGACAGTATCTCCTACGAGCAGTACTTC.

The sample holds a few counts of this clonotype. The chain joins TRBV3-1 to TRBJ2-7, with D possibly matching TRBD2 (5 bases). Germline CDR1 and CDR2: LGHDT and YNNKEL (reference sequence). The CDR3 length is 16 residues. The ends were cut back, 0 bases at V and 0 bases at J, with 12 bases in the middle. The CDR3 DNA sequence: TGTGCCAGCAGCCAAGATCCATTGGGGAGCTCCTACGAGCAGTACTTC. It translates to CASSQDPLGSSYEQYF.

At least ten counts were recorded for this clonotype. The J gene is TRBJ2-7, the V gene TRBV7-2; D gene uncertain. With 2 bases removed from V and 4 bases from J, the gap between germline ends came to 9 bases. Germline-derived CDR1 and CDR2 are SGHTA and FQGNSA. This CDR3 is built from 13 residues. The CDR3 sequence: CASSLSPGYEQYF. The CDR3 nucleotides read TGTGCCAGCAGCTTATCCCCCGGGTACGAGCAGTACTTC. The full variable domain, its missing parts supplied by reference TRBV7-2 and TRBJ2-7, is GAGVSQSPSNKVTEKGKDVELRCDPISGHTALYWYRQSLGQGLEFLIYFQGNSAPDKSGLPSDRFSAERTGGSVSTLTIQRTQQEDSAVYLCASSLSPGYEQYFGPGTRLTVT.

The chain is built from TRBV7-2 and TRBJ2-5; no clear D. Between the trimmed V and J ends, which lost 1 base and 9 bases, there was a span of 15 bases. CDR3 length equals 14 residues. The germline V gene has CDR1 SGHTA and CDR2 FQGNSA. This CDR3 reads CASSLGTSLRAQYF. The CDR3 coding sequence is TGTGCCAGCAGCTTAGGGACGTCACTTAGGGCCCAGTACTTC. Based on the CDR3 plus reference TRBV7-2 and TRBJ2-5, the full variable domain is GAGVSQSPSNKVTEKGKDVELRCDPISGHTALYWYRQSLGQGLEFLIYFQGNSAPDKSGLPSDRFSAERTGGSVSTLTIQRTQQEDSAVYLCASSLGTSLRAQYFGPGTRLLVL.

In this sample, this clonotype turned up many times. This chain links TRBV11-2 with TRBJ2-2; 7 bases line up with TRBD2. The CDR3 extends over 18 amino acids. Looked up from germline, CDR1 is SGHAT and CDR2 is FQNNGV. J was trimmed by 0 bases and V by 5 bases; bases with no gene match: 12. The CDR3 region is CASSQLARYGSNTGELFF. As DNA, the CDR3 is TGTGCCAGCAGCCAACTAGCGAGATACGGCTCGAACACCGGGGAGCTGTTTTTT.

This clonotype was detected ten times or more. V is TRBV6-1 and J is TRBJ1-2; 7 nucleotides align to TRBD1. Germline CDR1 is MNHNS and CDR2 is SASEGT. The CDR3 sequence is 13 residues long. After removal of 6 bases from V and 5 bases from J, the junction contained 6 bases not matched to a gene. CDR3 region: CASRATGLYGYTF. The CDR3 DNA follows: TGTGCCAGCAGAGCGACAGGGTTATATGGCTACACCTTC.

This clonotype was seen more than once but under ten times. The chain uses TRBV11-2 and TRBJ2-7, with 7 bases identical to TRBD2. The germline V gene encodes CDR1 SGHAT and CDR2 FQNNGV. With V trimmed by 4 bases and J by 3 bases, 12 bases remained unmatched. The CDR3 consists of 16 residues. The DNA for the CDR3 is TGTGCCAGCAGCTCCAATAGCGGGCTAAGGGGCTACGAGCAGTACTTC. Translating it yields CASSSNSGLRGYEQYF.

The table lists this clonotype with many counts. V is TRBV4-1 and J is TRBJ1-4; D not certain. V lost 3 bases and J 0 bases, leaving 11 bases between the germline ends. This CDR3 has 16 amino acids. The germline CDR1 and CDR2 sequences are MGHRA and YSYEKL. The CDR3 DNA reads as TGCGCCAGCAGCCAGGGAACATCTACAACTAATGAAAAACTGTTTTTT. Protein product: CASSQGTSTTNEKLFF.

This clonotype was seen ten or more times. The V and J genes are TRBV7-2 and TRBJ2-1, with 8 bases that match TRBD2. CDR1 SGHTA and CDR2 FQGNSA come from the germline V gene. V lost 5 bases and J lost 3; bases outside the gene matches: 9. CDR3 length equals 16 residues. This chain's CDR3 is CASSASGAGVYNEQFF. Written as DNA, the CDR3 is TGTGCCAGCAGCGCCAGTGGAGCGGGAGTCTACAATGAGCAGTTCTTC.

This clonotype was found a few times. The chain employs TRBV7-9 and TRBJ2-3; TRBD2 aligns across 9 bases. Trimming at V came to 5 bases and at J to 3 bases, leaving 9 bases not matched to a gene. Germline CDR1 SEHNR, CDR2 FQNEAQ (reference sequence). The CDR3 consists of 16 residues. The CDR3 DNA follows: TGTGCCAGCAGCCTGACTAGCGGCCGTCTAACAGATACGCAGTATTTT. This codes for CASSLTSGRLTDTQYF.

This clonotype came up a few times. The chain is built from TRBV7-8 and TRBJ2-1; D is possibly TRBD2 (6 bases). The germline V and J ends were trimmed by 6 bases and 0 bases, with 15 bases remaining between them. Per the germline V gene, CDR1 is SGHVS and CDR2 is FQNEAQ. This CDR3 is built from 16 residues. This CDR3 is CASSRSRGSSYNEQFF. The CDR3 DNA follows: TGTGCCAGCAGTCGCAGTCGGGGGAGCTCCTACAATGAGCAGTTCTTC. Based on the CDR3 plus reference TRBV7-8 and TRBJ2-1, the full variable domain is GAGVSQSPRYKVAKRGQDVALRCDPISGHVSLFWYQQALGQGPEFLTYFQNEAQLDKSGLPSDRFFAERPEGSVSTLKIQRTQQEDSAVYLCASSRSRGSSYNEQFFGPGTRLTVL.